This TCR beta chain is drawn from a study of OX40 agonist ivuxolimab in advanced cancers. Across the study: With a range of roughly 20 to 80, age averaged approximately 60 years, and around 83% were male.

Sequencing used immunoSEQ multiplex PCR; TCRdb keeps in-frame clones, though not all of them. The sample holds 50,000 to 60,000 clones, about 79% seen once. The trim removed 0 bases at V and 5 bases at J, leaving 6 bases unmatched. CDR1 is LGHNA, CDR2 YNFKEQ, per germline. The length of the CDR3 is 16 residues. This sequence was found in an adult with an advanced solid tumor such as melanoma, head and neck, liver or kidney cancer. The source was CD4+ or CD8+ T cells sorted from blood, collected in a trial of the OX40 agonist ivuxolimab. V gene TRBV4-2 combines with J gene TRBJ2-5; TRBD1 matches at 10 bases. In DNA form, the CDR3 reads TGTGCCAGCAGCCAAGATTGGGGACAGGGGTTTGAGACCCAGTACTTC. Its protein product is CASSQDWGQGFETQYF.